These 5 T cell receptor beta chains share one sample of origin, sequenced in a study of OX40 agonist ivuxolimab in advanced cancers. The method was immunoSEQ multiplex PCR; TCRdb's version includes in-frame clones alone and lacks a portion of them. The sample yields more than 20,000 clones, 85% to 90% seen once. This specimen was CD4+ or CD8+ T cells sorted from blood, taken in a trial of the OX40 agonist ivuxolimab. Source of these receptors: an adult with an advanced solid tumor such as melanoma, head and neck, liver or kidney cancer.

This clone ranks as medium-sized. The rearrangement joins TRBV6-6 to TRBJ2-7; tentatively, D is TRBD1 (5 bases). V was pared by 8 bases and J by 3 bases, with 8 bases between. The CDR3 is 11 amino acids. Germline values: CDR1 MNHNY, CDR2 SVGAGI (reference sequence). This CDR3 is CASGANYEQYF. In DNA, the CDR3 is TGTGCCAGCGGGGCCAACTACGAGCAGTACTTC.

The chain recombines TRBV9 with TRBJ1-1; D is undetermined. There are 10 residues in the CDR3. CDR1 is SGDLS and CDR2 is YYNGEE in the germline V gene. The V gene lost 6 bases and the J gene lost 3 bases, with 3 bases spanning the gap. The DNA for the CDR3 is TGTGCCAGCACATACACTGAAGCTTTCTTT. This gives the protein CASTYTEAFF.

This sequence joins TRBV29-1 and TRBJ2-1, with D uncertain. The CDR3 covers 13 residues. Germline lookup yields CDR1 SQVTM and CDR2 ANQGSEA. The V gene lost 0 bases and the J gene lost 0 bases, with 3 bases spanning the gap. This chain's CDR3 is CSVEESSYNEQFF. Written as DNA, the CDR3 is TGCAGCGTTGAAGAGAGCTCCTACAATGAGCAGTTCTTC.

V is TRBV29-1 and J is TRBJ1-2, with TRBD1 matching over 8 bases. Germline V gene data show CDR1 as SQVTM and CDR2 as ANQGSEA. This CDR3 contains 14 residues. With V trimmed by 1 base and J by 8 bases, 9 bases remained unmatched. Here the CDR3 reads CSVEVSSGGSGYTF. The CDR3 region has the DNA TGCAGCGTTGAAGTCTCATCAGGGGGCAGCGGCTACACCTTC.

This clone was detected only once. The genes are TRBV9 and TRBJ1-4; 10 positions match TRBD1. J gave up 2 bases and V 3 bases, and 13 bases lay outside the gene matches. Germline V gene lookup returns CDR1 SGDLS and CDR2 YYNGEE. The CDR3 is made up of 19 amino acids. The CDR3 region is CASSATGTGEFGTNEKLFF. CDR3 DNA: TGTGCCAGCAGCGCGACCGGGACAGGGGAATTTGGCACTAATGAAAAACTGTTTTTT.